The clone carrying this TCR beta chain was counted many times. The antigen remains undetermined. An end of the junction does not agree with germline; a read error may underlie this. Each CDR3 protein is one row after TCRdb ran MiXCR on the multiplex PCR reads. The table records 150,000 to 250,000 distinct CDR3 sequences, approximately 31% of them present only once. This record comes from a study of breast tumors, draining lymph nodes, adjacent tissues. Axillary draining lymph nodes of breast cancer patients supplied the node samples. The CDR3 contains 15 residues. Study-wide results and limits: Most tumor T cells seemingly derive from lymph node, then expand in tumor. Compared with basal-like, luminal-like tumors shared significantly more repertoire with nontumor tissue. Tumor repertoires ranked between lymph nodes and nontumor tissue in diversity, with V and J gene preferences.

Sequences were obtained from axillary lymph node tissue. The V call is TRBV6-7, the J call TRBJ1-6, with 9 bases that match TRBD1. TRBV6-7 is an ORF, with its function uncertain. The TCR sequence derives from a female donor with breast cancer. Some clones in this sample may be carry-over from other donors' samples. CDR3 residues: CASTYAGTGISPLHF. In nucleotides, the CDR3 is TGTGCCAGCACTTACGCCGGGACAGGGATTTCACCCCTCCACTTT.